This T cell receptor beta chain was captured in a study of cytomegalovirus exposure and HLA in healthy donors. To note about this clone: Its antigen is still unknown.

CDR3 size: 15 residues. The V gene lost 4 bases and the J gene lost 0 bases, with 13 bases spanning the gap. Per the germline V gene, CDR1 is LNHDA and CDR2 is SQIVND (reference sequence). General study results and limits: The classifier reportedly diagnosed cytomegalovirus status with high sensitivity and specificity. Analyses of presence/absence relied on an assumption of roughly uniform sequencing depth across donors.

In the PCR, 60 Vbeta and 13 Jbeta primers were used. Per the study methods: About 11 million of the about 80 million unique TCR beta chains counted in a later analysis were shared. The protocol was immunoSEQ multiplex PCR, while the TCRdb copy is restricted to in-frame clones and leaves out a portion. That table is the source of V, J and clone size, and D and trimming were worked out from the DNA. The sample lists approximately 150,000 clones; around four fifths were seen once. Source material: PBMCs. This TCR came from a woman in her 50s in good health and CMV-seronegative. The chain has TRBV19 and TRBJ2-7, with D possibly matching TRBD2 (5 bases). Written as DNA, the CDR3 is TGTGCCAGTAGTAGATCCGGGGTCAGCTCCTACGAGCAGTACTTC. Protein product: CASSRSGVSSYEQYF.